This record concerns one TCR beta chain sequence. This entry is derived from a study of blood T cell repertoires in COVID-19. Study-wide background: The United States, Italy and Spain were the sources of the acute and convalescent COVID-19 samples. T cells, B-cell-depleted T cells, or PBMCs provided the cDNA or gDNA that served as material.

In the original analysis: Estimated nucleated cell counts came from reference gene primer amplification. The data were produced by immunoSEQ multiplex PCR, yet TCRdb's version contains in-frame clones alone and is incomplete. Clone size and the V and J calls come from that table; the DNA yielded D and trimming. The top ten clones hold roughly 10% of a sample with about 80,000 clones, approximately 82% of them seen once. Germline assignment: CDR1 GTSNPN and CDR2 SVGIG (reference sequence). The CDR3 is made up of 13 amino acids. With 3 bases removed from V and 3 bases from J, the gap between germline ends came to 11 bases.

The receptor comes from a human donor in a cohort sampled during active COVID-19. Material: peripheral blood. The J gene is TRBJ1-1, the V gene TRBV30; possible D gene TRBD1, 6 bases. The CDR3 reads CAWRGGEDTEAFF. For the CDR3, the DNA is TGTGCCTGGAGAGGGGGGGAGGACACTGAAGCTTTCTTT.